Below are 23 T cell receptor beta chains sequenced from a single sample in a study of identical twins. MiXCR, applied by TCRdb to the 5' RACE reads, yields one record per CDR3 protein. The sample records around 370,000 distinct CDR3 sequences, 7% to 9.5% being singletons. Sequencing input: naive T cells sorted from blood. These receptors were taken from a woman between 50 and 59 years old in good health.

This clonotype showed up just a few times. Here the CDR3 DNA reads TGCGCCAGCAGTGAAACGGGACAGGGCCACGAGCAGTACTTC. Its protein product is CASSETGQGHEQYF. The gene calls are TRBV10-1 and TRBJ2-7, with 9 bases that match TRBD1. Germline CDR1 is WNHNN and CDR2 is SYGVQD (reference sequence). Trimming removed 3 bases from V and 5 bases from J; junction bases left unmatched: 5. CDR3 length equals 14 residues.

The CDR3 nucleotides read TGTGCCAGCAGCACGGTCGGGCCCTCGGGCACCGGGGAGCTGTTTTTT. It yields the protein CASSTVGPSGTGELFF. J is TRBJ2-2 and V is TRBV7-3, with unresolved D. The length of the CDR3 is 16 residues. Germline CDR1 is SGHTA and CDR2 is FQGTGA. V lost 5 bases and J 4 bases, leaving 17 bases between the germline ends. The entire variable domain, with the rest obtained from reference TRBV7-3 and TRBJ2-2, is as follows: GAGVSQTPSNKVTEKGKYVELRCDPISGHTALYWYRQSLGQGPEFLIYFQGTGAADDSGLPNDRFFAVRPEGSVSTLKIQRTERGDSAVYLCASSTVGPSGTGELFFGEGSRLTVL.

This clonotype has more than one count but fewer than ten. V gene TRBV7-9 combines with J gene TRBJ2-1, with TRBD2 matching 12 bases. Germline-derived CDR1 and CDR2 are SEHNR and FQNEAQ (reference sequence). The CDR3 sequence is 13 residues long. V was pared by 5 bases and J by 15 bases, with 8 bases of the junction left unmatched. CDR3 nucleotide sequence: TGTGCCAGCAGCCCGAGCGCTAGCGGGAGGGTGTTCTTC. Residues: CASSPSASGRVFF.

This clonotype was detected many times. This chain joins TRBV12-3 or TRBV12-4 and TRBJ2-1, with 10 bases identical to TRBD2. The CDR3 spans 14 residues. With V trimmed by 5 bases and J by 8 bases, 6 bases remained unmatched. The CDR3 DNA sequence: TGTGCCAGCAGTGCCGGGACTAGCGCGGATGAGCAGTTCTTC. Protein product: CASSAGTSADEQFF.

The CDR3 is CATSDPTTGMSDTQYF. The CDR3 region has the DNA TGTGCCACCAGTGATCCAACTACAGGGATGTCAGATACGCAGTATTTT. The V call is TRBV24-1, the J call TRBJ2-3; the D gene is possibly TRBD1 (6 bases). Germline V lookup: CDR1 KGHDR, CDR2 SFDVKD. Between the trimmed V and J ends, which lost 3 bases and 4 bases, there was a span of 16 bases. The CDR3 spans 16 residues.

The sample holds a few counts of this clonotype. The chain is built from TRBV20-1 and TRBJ1-3, with 7 nucleotides matching TRBD1. V trimming: 0 bases; J trimming: 0 bases; junction bases outside the gene matches: 8. CDR3 length equals 17 residues. In germline, CDR1 is DFQATT, CDR2 SNEGSKA (reference sequence). CDR3 nucleotides: TGCAGTGCTAGAGATCTAGGGGGCGGGTACTCTGGAAACACCATATATTTT. This gives the protein CSARDLGGGYSGNTIYF.

This chain connects TRBV4-1 to TRBJ2-5; no definite D call. This CDR3 has 15 amino acids. Deletions cut 1 base from V and 5 bases from J, with 14 bases between. Germline lookup yields CDR1 MGHRA and CDR2 YSYEKL. The CDR3 DNA follows: TGCGCCAGCAGCCAAGGGACCACCACTGGGGAGACCCAGTACTTC. Its protein product is CASSQGTTTGETQYF.

This clonotype appeared a few times. This chain connects TRBV5-6 to TRBJ2-3, with 11 bases fitting TRBD1. The CDR3 has 16 amino acids. The V and J ends lost 4 bases and 10 bases, in that order; junction bases with no gene match: 14. The germline CDR1 and CDR2 sequences are SGHDT and YYEEEE. CDR3 coding DNA: TGTGCCAGCAGCACACTCCGGGACAGGGGGGGTCTCGCGCAGTATTTT. This encodes CASSTLRDRGGLAQYF. Full variable domain (outside the CDR3, taken from reference TRBV5-6 and TRBJ2-3): DAGVTQSPTHLIKTRGQQVTLRCSPKSGHDTVSWYQQALGQGPQFIFQYYEEEERQRGNFPDRFSGHQFPNYSSELNVNALLLGDSALYLCASSTLRDRGGLAQYFGPGTRLTVL.

This clonotype was counted ten times or more. The rearrangement joins TRBV15 to TRBJ1-6; 10 nucleotides line up with TRBD1. V dropped 4 bases and J dropped 7; count of bases not matched to a gene: 4. The CDR3 covers 15 residues. Germline V gene sequence: CDR1 LNHNV, CDR2 YYDKDF (reference sequence). CDR3 coding DNA: TGTGCCACCAGCACTGGACAGGGGGACAATTCACCCCTCCACTTT. Residues: CATSTGQGDNSPLHF.

The V call is TRBV19, the J call TRBJ2-6; TRBD1 might be the D (6 bases). Germline V gene data show CDR1 as LNHDA and CDR2 as SQIVND (reference sequence). This CDR3 has 15 amino acids. The V end lost 3 bases, the J end lost 2 bases, and 8 bases lay between the germline ends. The CDR3 here is CASSITGPGANVLTF. DNA for the CDR3: TGTGCCAGTAGTATTACAGGGCCTGGGGCCAACGTCCTGACTTTC.

The chain links TRBV21-1 to TRBJ2-5; TRBD1 is taken as the D call from the table, unchecked against the DNA. TRBV21-1 is assigned pseudogene status. The CDR3 has 16 amino acids. CDR3 sequence: CASSEPIGGAQETQYF. In nucleotides, the CDR3 is TGTGCCAGCAGCGAACCGATAGGGGGAGCCCAAGAGACCCAGTACTTC.

The chain links TRBV7-9 to TRBJ2-5; no firm D call. The CDR3 consists of 16 residues. The germline V gene encodes CDR1 SEHNR and CDR2 FQNEAQ (reference sequence). Trimming left V 5 bases short and J 0 bases short, with 16 bases between. The CDR3 bases are TGTGCCAGCAGCCCCAGACAAGGCCCGGACCAAGAGACCCAGTACTTC. Translated, it gives CASSPRQGPDQETQYF.

This chain links TRBV5-1 with TRBJ2-7, with TRBD1 identical over 8 bases. The CDR3 spans 13 residues. Trimming at V came to 3 bases and at J to 3 bases, leaving 2 bases not matched to a gene. Germline V gene lookup returns CDR1 SGHRS and CDR2 YFSETQ. The CDR3 nucleotides read TGCGCCAGCAGCTGGACAGGGAACTACGAGCAGTACTTC. Its protein is CASSWTGNYEQYF.

This clonotype was counted only a few times. Here the CDR3 reads CASSLVSGSNTEAFF. In DNA form, the CDR3 reads TGTGCCAGCAGCTTAGTTTCAGGGTCGAACACTGAAGCTTTCTTT. This rearrangement joins TRBV7-9 to TRBJ1-1, with a possible D match to TRBD1 (5 bases). V lost 1 base and J 1 base, leaving 10 bases between the germline ends. This CDR3 spans 15 amino acids. CDR1 is SEHNR and CDR2 is FQNEAQ in the germline V gene (reference sequence). Full variable domain (outside the CDR3, taken from reference TRBV7-9 and TRBJ1-1): DTGVSQNPRHKITKRGQNVTFRCDPISEHNRLYWYRQTLGQGPEFLTYFQNEAQLEKSRLLSDRFSAERPKGSFSTLEIQRTEQGDSAMYLCASSLVSGSNTEAFFGQGTRLTVV.

This clonotype was seen ten or more times. The J gene is TRBJ2-7, the V gene TRBV18; weak D call: TRBD1 (5 bases). The germline V gene encodes CDR1 KGHSH and CDR2 LQKENI. CDR3 length: 15 residues. V lost 2 bases, J lost 2 bases, and 13 bases lay in between. Here the CDR3 reads CASSPGQGGPYEQYF. The DNA for the CDR3 is TGTGCCAGCTCACCAGGGCAGGGTGGCCCCTACGAGCAGTACTTC.

There are many counts of this clonotype. This chain connects TRBV2 to TRBJ2-1; TRBD2 might be the D (6 bases). V shed 2 bases and J shed 4 bases, with 12 bases lying between them. CDR1 and CDR2 from the germline V gene are SNHLY and FYNNEI. The CDR3 sequence is 15 residues long. The CDR3 DNA reads as TGTGCCAGCAGTGAAACGGCAGGGAGGTACAATGAGCAGTTCTTC. This encodes CASSETAGRYNEQFF.

This clonotype was detected many times. The chain couples TRBV11-2 to TRBJ1-3; D remains ambiguous. In germline, CDR1 is SGHAT, CDR2 FQNNGV. Trimming cost V 5 bases and J 4 bases, with 15 bases left between them. The CDR3 extends over 15 amino acids. The CDR3 protein is CASSQRRQQGNTIYF. DNA of the CDR3: TGTGCCAGCAGCCAAAGACGGCAACAGGGAAACACCATATATTTT.

This clonotype appeared many times. The rearrangement joins TRBV20-1 to TRBJ1-2; D is undetermined. The CDR3 has 12 residues. V was cut by 7 bases and J by 8 bases, with 17 bases left in between. Germline CDR1 reads DFQATT; CDR2 reads SNEGSKA (reference sequence). The CDR3 DNA sequence: TGCAGTGTAGAGACGGACCTCGGAGGCTACACCTTC. Its translation is CSVETDLGGYTF.

This clonotype was observed many times. J is TRBJ2-7 and V is TRBV28; TRBD2 aligns across 9 bases. This CDR3 contains 14 residues. V lost 2 bases, J lost 7 bases, and 6 bases stayed unmatched. Germline CDR1 and CDR2: MDHEN and SYDVKM. The CDR3 sequence: CASSLLAGLSEQYF. Written as DNA, the CDR3 is TGTGCCAGCAGTTTACTAGCGGGATTAAGTGAGCAGTACTTC.

There are a few counts of this clonotype. V gene TRBV7-9 combines with J gene TRBJ2-5; tentatively, D is TRBD1 (6 bases). V shed 5 bases and J shed 4 bases, with 14 bases lying between them. The CDR3 extends over 14 amino acids. Germline CDR1 SEHNR, CDR2 FQNEAQ (reference sequence). The CDR3 protein is CASSNWDKGETQYF. The DNA of the CDR3 is TGTGCCAGCAGCAACTGGGACAAAGGAGAGACCCAGTACTTC.

V usage is TRBV3-1 and J usage is TRBJ1-2; D possibly corresponds to TRBD1 (6 bases). Germline V gives CDR1 LGHDT, CDR2 YNNKEL (reference sequence). This CDR3 has 12 amino acids. Between the trimmed V and J ends, which lost 5 bases and 7 bases, there was a span of 11 bases. The CDR3 coding sequence is TGTGCCAGCAGCTCGGGGGCGCTTGGCTACACCTTC. Protein sequence: CASSSGALGYTF.

The CDR3 reads CASSSGPTLGNEQFF. CDR3 DNA sequence: TGTGCCAGCAGTTCGGGACCAACCCTGGGGAATGAGCAGTTCTTC. This chain uses TRBV12-3 or TRBV12-4 with TRBJ2-1; D possibly matches TRBD1 or TRBD2 (5 bases each). The CDR3 loop spans 15 amino acids. V lost 4 bases and J lost 7, with 17 bases in between.

This clonotype was detected many times. The CDR3 sequence is CASSLRSSNEQFF. The CDR3, as DNA: TGTGCCAGCAGCTTAAGGAGTAGCAATGAGCAGTTCTTC. The chain is built from TRBV7-3 and TRBJ2-1; D uncertain. Germline V gene data show CDR1 as SGHTA and CDR2 as FQGTGA. The CDR3 has 13 residues. Trimming left V 1 base short and J 6 bases short, with 7 bases between.